What follows are 20 T cell receptor beta chains derived from one specimen sequenced in a study of CD8 T cell repertoires and HIV-1 epitope variants. Which antigens these TCRs recognize remains unknown. Only in-frame clones appear in the TCRdb table, and some are missing; sequencing was by immunoSEQ multiplex PCR. The sample holds roughly 1,900 clones, around 71% seen once. Specimen: cultured CD8+ T cells derived from PBMCs. The receptors here all came from a male donor with HIV.

The genes are TRBV15 and TRBJ1-2; tentative D call: TRBD1 (5 bases). Germline V gene sequence: CDR1 LNHNV, CDR2 YYDKDF (reference sequence). The CDR3 consists of 14 residues. V lost 5 bases to trimming and J lost 2 bases, with 12 bases between them. The CDR3 bases are TGTGCCACCAGCCACTGGCGACAGAACTATGGCTACACCTTC. Amino acids: CATSHWRQNYGYTF.

The chain uses TRBV5-8 and TRBJ1-2; D is uncertain. The CDR3 has 14 residues. V was trimmed by 0 bases and J by 3 bases, leaving 9 bases between them. Germline V CDR1 and CDR2: SGHTS, YDEGEE. The CDR3 loop reads CASSLGTSYYGYTF. The CDR3 nucleotides are TGTGCCAGCAGCTTGGGTACATCGTACTATGGCTACACCTTC.

This chain uses TRBV5-4 with TRBJ2-6; 8 positions match TRBD1. V was clipped by 0 bases and J by 1 base; unmatched bases: 0. The germline V gene has CDR1 SGHNT and CDR2 YYREEE (reference sequence). This CDR3 has 16 amino acids. The CDR3 is CASSLGTGSGANVLTF. Here the CDR3 DNA reads TGTGCCAGCAGCTTGGGGACAGGGTCTGGGGCCAACGTCCTGACTTTC.

The chain has TRBV18 and TRBJ1-2; D remains ambiguous. Germline V gene lookup returns CDR1 KGHSH and CDR2 LQKENI. The CDR3 is 14 residues long. Trimming pared 0 bases from V and 4 bases from J, leaving 9 bases between. CDR3 sequence (DNA): TGTGCCAGCTCACCACCAGATGGTCTCTATGGCTACACCTTC. This encodes CASSPPDGLYGYTF.

The V call is TRBV28, the J call TRBJ2-7; 7 positions match TRBD1. Germline V gene lookup returns CDR1 MDHEN and CDR2 SYDVKM. The trim removed 4 bases at V and 5 bases at J, leaving 5 bases unmatched. The CDR3 has 13 amino acids. CDR3: CASSSDRADEQYF. CDR3 sequence (DNA): TGTGCCAGCAGTTCAGACAGGGCAGACGAGCAGTACTTC. The full variable domain, rest sourced from reference TRBV28 and TRBJ2-7, is DVKVTQSSRYLVKRTGEKVFLECVQDMDHENMFWYRQDPGLGLRLIYFSYDVKMKEKGDIPEGYSVSREKKERFSLILESASTNQTSMYLCASSSDRADEQYFGPGTRLTVT.

The chain combines TRBV6-6 with TRBJ2-7; 8 bases align to TRBD2. This CDR3 spans 12 amino acids. Germline trimming cut 6 bases from V and 6 bases from J; bases unmatched to any gene: 4. CDR1 is MNHNY, CDR2 SVGAGI, per germline (reference sequence). The CDR3 sequence is CASSPGGGEQYF. The DNA for the CDR3 is TGTGCCAGCAGCCCGGGGGGGGGCGAGCAGTACTTC.

The CDR3 DNA follows: TGTGCCAGCAGTGAAGTGGGACTGCAGAACACCGGGGAGCTGTTTTTT. It codes for CASSEVGLQNTGELFF. The chain carries TRBV25-1 and TRBJ2-2; TRBD2 is a possible D gene (6 bases). The CDR3 sequence is 16 residues long. Trimming cost V 2 bases and J 1 base, with 11 bases left between them. In germline, CDR1 is MGHDK, CDR2 SYGVNS.

This clone has only a few counts. The CDR3: CASSRDRGYGYTF. The CDR3 DNA follows: TGCGCCAGCAGCCGGGACAGGGGGTATGGCTACACCTTC. V usage is TRBV5-1 and J usage is TRBJ1-2, with 11 bases fitting TRBD1. The CDR3 contains 13 residues. In germline, CDR1 is SGHRS, CDR2 YFSETQ. The J segment lost 5 bases and the V segment lost 4 bases, leaving 1 base of the junction unmatched.

The CDR3 DNA reads TGTGCCAGCAGTGAGGGGGGTGAGCAGTTCTTC. Translated: CASSEGGEQFF. The chain joins TRBV6-5 to TRBJ2-1, with D perhaps TRBD1 or TRBD2 (6 bases each). V lost 5 bases, J lost 9 bases, and 8 bases lay in between. The V gene's germline CDR1 is MNHEY and CDR2 SVGAGI. The CDR3 is 11 residues long.

The chain links TRBV2 to TRBJ2-3, with a weak D call TRBD2 (6 bases). CDR1 is SNHLY, CDR2 FYNNEI, per germline. Trimming stripped 6 bases from V and 6 bases from J, with 16 bases between. This CDR3 comprises 14 residues. The CDR3 DNA sequence: TGTGCCAGCAGGATCGCGGGGATCGGGGATACGCAGTATTTT. This encodes CASRIAGIGDTQYF.

A few counts support this clone. CDR3 nucleotide sequence: TGTGCCAGCAGGTTCATACAGGCCCCCGGTGAAAAACTGTTTTTT. Translated: CASRFIQAPGEKLFF. The rearrangement uses TRBV28 and TRBJ1-4; D is perhaps TRBD1 (5 bases). CDR3 length: 15 residues. Germline V gene lookup returns CDR1 MDHEN and CDR2 SYDVKM. Trimming cost V 6 bases and J 7 bases, with 18 bases left between them. Full variable domain (remainder filled in from reference TRBV28 and TRBJ1-4): DVKVTQSSRYLVKRTGEKVFLECVQDMDHENMFWYRQDPGLGLRLIYFSYDVKMKEKGDIPEGYSVSREKKERFSLILESASTNQTSMYLCASRFIQAPGEKLFFGSGTQLSVL.

This clone was picked up a small number of times. The chain has TRBV6-4 and TRBJ2-3; the match to TRBD1 covers 7 bases. The CDR3 is 14 amino acids. The J segment lost 4 bases and the V segment lost 3 bases, leaving 4 bases of the junction unmatched. Germline assignment: CDR1 MRHNA and CDR2 SNTAGT. Here the CDR3 reads CASSEEGAADTQYF. The CDR3 DNA reads as TGTGCCAGCAGTGAAGAGGGGGCGGCAGATACGCAGTATTTT.

This clone came up a few times. The genes are TRBV5-1 and TRBJ1-5, with D unresolved. Germline CDR1 SGHRS, CDR2 YFSETQ. With 0 bases removed from V and 2 bases from J, the gap between germline ends came to 9 bases. The CDR3 covers 15 residues. The CDR3 spells CASSLGPGGNQPQHF. Written as DNA, the CDR3 is TGCGCCAGCAGCTTGGGCCCAGGAGGCAATCAGCCCCAGCATTTT.

The chain recombines TRBV28 with TRBJ1-1; D is unresolved. The CDR3 consists of 15 residues. With 2 bases removed from V and 5 bases from J, the gap between germline ends came to 15 bases. Germline V gene sequence: CDR1 MDHEN, CDR2 SYDVKM. The DNA of the CDR3 is TGTGCCAGCAGTTTAGCGTCCCGGGCGGGGACTGAAGCTTTCTTT. Residues: CASSLASRAGTEAFF.

The chain links TRBV11-2 to TRBJ1-1; no clear D gene. The V and J ends lost 5 bases and 4 bases respectively, with 11 bases between them. The CDR3 contains 13 residues. Looked up from germline, CDR1 is SGHAT and CDR2 is FQNNGV. Here the CDR3 reads CASSVNLGTEAFF. CDR3 in DNA: TGTGCCAGCAGCGTAAACCTCGGCACTGAAGCTTTCTTT. Supplemented by reference TRBV11-2 and TRBJ1-1, the full variable domain reads EAGVAQSPRYKIIEKRQSVAFWCNPISGHATLYWYQQILGQGPKLLIQFQNNGVVDDSQLPKDRFSAERLKGVDSTLKIQPAKLEDSAVYLCASSVNLGTEAFFGQGTRLTVV.

The CDR3 protein is CASSIGGGRETQYF. The DNA for the CDR3 is TGTGCCAGTAGTATAGGTGGGGGTAGAGAGACCCAGTACTTC. The V gene is TRBV19, the J gene TRBJ2-5, with D tentatively TRBD1 or TRBD2 (5 bases each). This CDR3 comprises 14 residues. V was pared by 1 base and J by 4 bases, with 10 bases between. The V gene's germline CDR1 is LNHDA and CDR2 SQIVND (reference sequence).

This chain connects TRBV5-7 to TRBJ1-5; no definite D call. TRBV5-7 is noted as an ORF with a role that remains uncertain. V gave up 5 bases and J gave up 0 bases, with 18 bases separating them. The CDR3 runs 17 residues. The CDR3 loop is CASRVRVRPDSNQPQHF. CDR3 nucleotide sequence: TGTGCCAGCAGGGTGAGGGTTCGTCCGGATAGCAATCAGCCCCAGCATTTT.

This clone was picked up one time. V and J are TRBV9 and TRBJ2-2; tentative D call: TRBD2 (5 bases). Germline V lookup: CDR1 SGDLS, CDR2 YYNGEE. Trimming left V 3 bases short and J 0 bases short, with 12 bases between. CDR3 length: 16 amino acids. In DNA, the CDR3 is TGTGCCAGCAGCGCAGGTGGGAGTTCGAACACCGGGGAGCTGTTTTTT. Translated: CASSAGGSSNTGELFF.

The J gene is TRBJ1-2, the V gene TRBV28; D is perhaps TRBD1 (6 bases). The CDR3 spans 16 residues. The V end lost 3 bases, the J end lost 0 bases, and 14 bases lay between the germline ends. Germline V gene data show CDR1 as MDHEN and CDR2 as SYDVKM. The CDR3 spells CASSFPRTDTNYGYTF. The CDR3 DNA follows: TGTGCCAGCAGTTTCCCACGGACAGACACTAACTATGGCTACACCTTC.

V usage is TRBV11-2 and J usage is TRBJ1-2, with D unclear. V lost 4 bases and J 1 base, leaving 10 bases between the germline ends. Germline CDR1 SGHAT, CDR2 FQNNGV. The CDR3 sequence is 14 residues long. The CDR3 protein is CASSSTESNYGYTF. The CDR3 coding sequence is TGTGCCAGCAGCTCAACAGAAAGTAACTATGGCTACACCTTC.